The clone carrying this T cell receptor (beta chain) appeared many times. The antigen remains unidentified. These data originate in a study of T cells in Graves' hyperthyroidism and ophthalmopathy. Study results and caveats: From stable hyperthyroidism, ophthalmopathy was separated by a 13 V-J model.

This CDR3 region has 14 residues. Trimming pared 7 bases from V and 4 bases from J, leaving 17 bases between. RNA transcripts served as the template for amplifying TCR beta CDR3 regions. The HTBI primer set drove a first-round RT-PCR of the TCR CDR3. Via MiXCR, TCRdb re-called the multiplex PCR reads, giving one row per CDR3 protein. The sample has 270,000 or so distinct CDR3 sequences; 13% to 15% are singletons. The chain employs TRBV12-3 or TRBV12-4 and TRBJ2-7, with D perhaps assigned TRBD1 or TRBD2 (6 bases each). This receptor was taken from a woman between 50 and 59 years old with Graves' hyperthyroidism that later progressed to Graves' ophthalmopathy. Sequencing input: blood. CDR3 sequence (DNA): TGTGCCAGCAAAAGGAGGGGGACATCATACGAGCAGTACTTC. Its protein is CASKRRGTSYEQYF.